The entry below gives a single TCR beta chain sequence along with its context. One end of the junction is discordant with germline, which a read error may explain. This specimen belongs to a study of cytomegalovirus exposure and HLA in healthy donors. PCR employed 60 Vbeta and 13 Jbeta primers. Using immunoSEQ multiplex PCR, the repertoire was profiled, and TCRdb retains in-frame clones only, with some absent. The sample holds 130,000 or so clones, about 70% seen once. The sequencing sample was made of PBMCs. This receptor was obtained from a male donor in good health and CMV-seronegative.

CDR3 sequence (DNA): TGTGCCAGCAGTTCAACAGGGAAGGTCGGGGAGCCGTTTTTT. It specifies CASSSTGKVGEPFF. The J gene is TRBJ2-2, the V gene TRBV28, with D tentatively TRBD1 (6 bases). Germline assignment: CDR1 MDHEN and CDR2 SYDVKM. The CDR3 loop spans 14 amino acids.